One sample yielded the 7 T cell receptor beta chains listed below, sequenced in a study of shared clonotypes between healthy human individuals. Using immunoSEQ multiplex PCR, the repertoire was profiled, and TCRdb retains in-frame clones only, with some absent. The sample yields about 2.4 million clones, 90% to 95% seen once. The specimen sequenced was naive CD4+ T cells from PBMCs. Subset described: CD45RA+ positively selected. All receptors come from a man aged 18 to 35 in good health. Some clones in this sample may be carry-over from other donors' samples.

The chain combines TRBV7-2 with TRBJ2-5, with no clear D. This CDR3 region has 14 residues. V lost 2 bases, J lost 1 base, and 8 bases lay in between. CDR1 is SGHTA and CDR2 is FQGNSA in the germline V gene. The CDR3 here is CASSLQQIQETQYF. CDR3 DNA: TGTGCCAGCAGCTTACAACAGATCCAAGAGACCCAGTACTTC.

This clone was detected once. The genes are TRBV21-1 and TRBJ1-5. TRBV21-1 is recorded as a pseudogene. The CDR3 is made up of 12 amino acids. The CDR3 region has the DNA TGTGCCAGCAGCGGAAGCACTCAGCCCCAGCATTTT. This gives the protein CASSGSTQPQHF.

The V gene is TRBV6-6, the J gene TRBJ2-6, with D hard to call. In germline, CDR1 is MNHNY, CDR2 SVGAGI (reference sequence). This CDR3 has 16 residues. The V gene lost 8 bases and the J gene lost 0 bases, with 14 bases spanning the gap. The DNA of the CDR3 is TGTGCCAGCGTCTTGGCACATGGCTCTGGGGCCAACGTCCTGACTTTC. Amino acids: CASVLAHGSGANVLTF.

The chain has TRBV9 and TRBJ1-4; the D gene is possibly TRBD1 (6 bases). This CDR3 region has 16 residues. V dropped 4 bases and J dropped 7 bases, with 20 bases sitting between them. Germline CDR1 is SGDLS and CDR2 is YYNGEE. The CDR3 DNA follows: TGTGCCAGCAGCCCCCCCGGGGGGCGAAAGGGTGAAAAACTGTTTTTT. Its translation is CASSPPGGRKGEKLFF.

The rearrangement uses TRBV7-9 and TRBJ2-3, with D possibly matching TRBD1 (6 bases). Looked up from germline, CDR1 is SEHNR and CDR2 is FQNEAQ (reference sequence). CDR3 size: 13 residues. Trimming shortened V by 0 bases and J by 9 bases, and 10 bases separated the two germline ends. CDR3 in DNA: TGTGCCAGCAGCTTAGCGGGGGCCCCGACGCAGTATTTT. Amino acids: CASSLAGAPTQYF.

The chain joins TRBV4-3 to TRBJ1-4, with D uncertain. The CDR3 length is 12 residues. Trimming took 1 base from V and 10 from J, leaving 7 bases between them. The germline V gene encodes CDR1 LGHNA and CDR2 YSLEER. The chain's CDR3 is CASSQVSGKLFF. The DNA for the CDR3 is TGCGCCAGCAGCCAAGTTTCAGGAAAACTGTTTTTT.

The rearrangement links TRBV7-6 to TRBJ2-3; D gene unclear. The CDR3 is 18 amino acids. Germline V gives CDR1 SGHVS, CDR2 FNYEAQ. Trimming cost V 0 bases and J 3 bases, with 19 bases left between them. CDR3 nucleotides: TGTGCCAGCAGCTTAGCGACGACTCGTAGTTTAGGGACAGATACGCAGTATTTT. This encodes CASSLATTRSLGTDTQYF.